Listed below are T cell receptor beta chains from one sample, sequenced in a study of beta chain features in type 1 diabetes. Sequencing used immunoSEQ multiplex PCR; TCRdb keeps in-frame clones, though not all of them. The sample lists approximately 250,000 clones; roughly an eighth were seen once. The sequenced sample consisted of naive CD4+ T cells from blood. The receptors originated from a woman in her forties in good health. CDR3s include the opening cysteine and the closing phenylalanine or tryptophan. A D gene is named only where the DNA matches it firmly. Rows give clone size only sometimes, using once, few, many, or a class for an expanded clone.

cdr3_nt	cdr3_aa	clone_size	j_call	d_call	v_call
TGTGCCAGCAGCTCTCTAGCAGCGTACGAGCAGTACTTC	CASSSLAAYEQYF	few	TRBJ2-7	.	TRBV7-2
TGTGCCAGCAGCCAGACACCGCTCACCAACTATGGCTACACCTTC	CASSQTPLTNYGYTF	.	TRBJ1-2	.	TRBV2
TGTGCCAGTAGGGACCGACAGGGGAGCGGTCAGCCCCAGCATTTT	CASRDRQGSGQPQHF	.	TRBJ1-5	TRBD1	TRBV19
TGTGCCAGCAGCCGAGGTCCGAAGCGGGGTTGGGACACAGATACGCAGTATTTT	CASSRGPKRGWDTDTQYF	few	TRBJ2-3	TRBD2	TRBV5-4
TGTGCCAGCTCACAGACTAGTTTCAATGAGCAGTTCTTC	CASSQTSFNEQFF	few	TRBJ2-1	.	TRBV18
TGTGCCAGCAGTGGGACAGGGTCCGGCTACACCTTC	CASSGTGSGYTF	.	TRBJ1-2	TRBD1	TRBV6-1
TGTGCCAGCTTTCGCCGGGGTTCCACCGGGGAGCTGTTTTTT	CASFRRGSTGELFF	few	TRBJ2-2	.	TRBV18
TGCGCCAGCAGCTTGGGGGGGACAGAAGAGACCCAGTACTTC	CASSLGGTEETQYF	.	TRBJ2-5	TRBD1	TRBV5-1
TGTGCCAGCTCACTCCTTTGGAACATAGGGGGCAACAAGGCTGAAGCTTTCTTT	CASSLLWNIGGNKAEAFF	few	TRBJ1-1	TRBD1	TRBV18
TGTGCCGGACACGGTGGGGCAGATACGCAGTATTTT	CAGHGGADTQYF	few	TRBJ2-3	.	TRBV2
TGTGCCAGTAGGCTTCGCCGACGTGAGGGCAATCAGCCCCAGCATTTT	CASRLRRREGNQPQHF	.	TRBJ1-5	.	TRBV19
TGTGCCAGCAGCTTAGCTGCCAGGTCCTACAATGAGCAGTTCTTC	CASSLAARSYNEQFF	few	TRBJ2-1	.	TRBV7-9
TGTGCCAGCAGGCCGGGCACGACTAGCGGGGGGCAAGAGACCCAGTACTTC	CASRPGTTSGGQETQYF	few	TRBJ2-5	TRBD2	TRBV2
TGTGCCAGCAGTGACTGGCCCCGGGGACTCGGGGAGCTGTTTTTT	CASSDWPRGLGELFF	few	TRBJ2-2	.	TRBV6-4
TGCGCCAGCAGCTCAACAGGGGGCGCGGGCGGGGAGCTGTTTTTT	CASSSTGGAGGELFF	few	TRBJ2-2	TRBD1	TRBV5-1
TGTGCCAGCAGCTCGCAAGGGGCTCACACCGGGGAGCTGTTTTTT	CASSSQGAHTGELFF	few	TRBJ2-2	.	TRBV7-2
TGTGCCAGCAGCGGCCGGACAGGGGGTGATGGCTACACCTTC	CASSGRTGGDGYTF	.	TRBJ1-2	TRBD1	TRBV5-4
TGTGCTAGTGGTTTCGGACGATGGACAGGAGCATACGAGCAGTACTTC	CASGFGRWTGAYEQYF	.	TRBJ2-7	TRBD1	TRBV12-5
TGCGCCAGCAGCCTCGGGACTGTCCGCTCTGGAAACACCATATATTTT	CASSLGTVRSGNTIYF	few	TRBJ1-3	.	TRBV5-1
TGTGCCGCCAGCAGGACAGGCACCTACGAGCAGTACTTC	CAASRTGTYEQYF	.	TRBJ2-7	TRBD1	TRBV6-1
TGCGCCAGCAGCTTGGGGGGACAGCTTTACAATGAGCAGTTCTTC	CASSLGGQLYNEQFF	few	TRBJ2-1	TRBD1	TRBV5-1
TGTGCCAGCAGCTCAGACACTGGAAACACCATATATTTT	CASSSDTGNTIYF	many	TRBJ1-3	.	TRBV7-2
TGTGCCAGTCGATCGCCCGGGACTATCTACAATGAGCAGTTCTTC	CASRSPGTIYNEQFF	few	TRBJ2-1	TRBD2	TRBV19
TGTGCCAGCAGTGGACTAGGGTTCCAAGAGACCCAGTACTTC	CASSGLGFQETQYF	few	TRBJ2-5	TRBD2	TRBV9
TGTGCCAGTAGTAAAGCGGTTAGGGATACGCAGTATTTT	CASSKAVRDTQYF	few	TRBJ2-3	.	TRBV19
TGTGCCAGCAGCTTAGCGGGGGGACTCAATCAGCCCCAGCATTTT	CASSLAGGLNQPQHF	few	TRBJ1-5	.	TRBV7-2
TGTGCCAGCAGCAACCGACAGGGAGGCGTCCTGGAGCAGTACTTC	CASSNRQGGVLEQYF	few	TRBJ2-7	.	TRBV7-2
TGTGCCAGCAGCCAAGAAGGGGTTACTGAAGCTTTCTTT	CASSQEGVTEAFF	.	TRBJ1-1	.	TRBV14
TGTGCCAGCAGCGCTTCAGAGGGCAGGCGCTCCGAAAAACTGTTTTTT	CASSASEGRRSEKLFF	.	TRBJ1-4	.	TRBV9
TGCGCCAGCAGCTTCCTAGCGGGGATCTTAAATGAGCAGTTCTTC	CASSFLAGILNEQFF	.	TRBJ2-1	TRBD2	TRBV5-1
TGTGCCAGCAGCTTAGTCGCAGGGGGTTACTACGAGCAGTACTTC	CASSLVAGGYYEQYF	few	TRBJ2-7	TRBD1	TRBV11-2
TGCGCCAGCAGCATAAGACTAGCGGGGGAGAGCACAGATACGCAGTATTTT	CASSIRLAGESTDTQYF	few	TRBJ2-3	TRBD2	TRBV5-1
TGTGCCAGCAGCCCACCGGGTCTTGAAGAGACCCAGTACTTC	CASSPPGLEETQYF	.	TRBJ2-5	.	TRBV5-4
TGTGCCAGCAGTCTCCGGGGGGACGGGGGCGCTACCGGAACTTTCTTT	CASSLRGDGGATGTFF	.	TRBJ1-1	.	TRBV6-6
TGCGCCAGCAGCCCCGCCAGTGATACCTTCCAAGAGACCCAGTACTTC	CASSPASDTFQETQYF	.	TRBJ2-5	.	TRBV5-1
TGTGCCAGCAGCTTGCGGGGTGGAGAGACCCAGTACTTC	CASSLRGGETQYF	.	TRBJ2-5	.	TRBV7-9
TGTGCCAGCAGCTGGACAGGGGTTAGAGAGCAGTACTTC	CASSWTGVREQYF	.	TRBJ2-5	TRBD1	TRBV7-9
TGTGCCAGCAGCTTAACGGGTGCTAACTATGGCTACACCTTC	CASSLTGANYGYTF	few	TRBJ1-2	.	TRBV7-9
TGTGCCAGCAGCCCAGGGGCCGGGGAAAAACTGTTTTTT	CASSPGAGEKLFF	.	TRBJ1-4	.	TRBV7-8
TGCGCCAGCAGCCTTGGCAGGGGTACAGGGAACACTGAAGCTTTCTTT	CASSLGRGTGNTEAFF	.	TRBJ1-1	.	TRBV4-1
TGCAGCGTCCAGAAAGGGAGAAACTATGGCTACACCTTC	CSVQKGRNYGYTF	few	TRBJ1-2	.	TRBV29-1
TGCGCCAGCTCTGAGGGGGTAGCGGGCCCCTACGAGCAGTACTTC	CASSEGVAGPYEQYF	few	TRBJ2-7	.	TRBV10-2
TGCGCCAGCAGCCTGGGACAGGGGGGATATGGCTACACCTTC	CASSLGQGGYGYTF	few	TRBJ1-2	TRBD1	TRBV5-1
TGTGCCAGCAGTTACAACACCGGGACAGATGGCTACACCTTC	CASSYNTGTDGYTF	.	TRBJ1-2	TRBD1	TRBV6-5
TGCAGCGTTCAGGGAACCGGGGAGCTGTTTTTT	CSVQGTGELFF	few	TRBJ2-2	.	TRBV29-1
TGTGCCAGCAGCTCCCGACCTAGACGTGCAACTAATGAAAAACTGTTTTTT	CASSSRPRRATNEKLFF	few	TRBJ1-4	.	TRBV7-2
TGTGCCACCCCCTTTAGCGGGGTATCTCGGGATACGCAGTATTTT	CATPFSGVSRDTQYF	.	TRBJ2-3	TRBD2	TRBV2
TGTGCCAGCAGCTTCGGTATTAACAGGGGGGCGGCTTTCTTT	CASSFGINRGAAFF	few	TRBJ1-1	TRBD1	TRBV7-9
TGTGCCAGCAGCCTCCGGGTCGACTCGAAAGAGCAGTACTTC	CASSLRVDSKEQYF	few	TRBJ2-7	.	TRBV7-9
TGTGCCAGCAGCTTAGAGGGGGGGGCAGGGAATGAGCAGTTCTTC	CASSLEGGAGNEQFF	.	TRBJ2-1	.	TRBV7-2
TGTGCCAGCAGTTACCTCCCTCGGCAGGGTTCCTACACCTTC	CASSYLPRQGSYTF	few	TRBJ1-2	.	TRBV6-5
TGCGCCAGCCAAACTGGGGGGTCCTCCTACAATGAGCAGTTCTTC	CASQTGGSSYNEQFF	few	TRBJ2-1	.	TRBV5-1
TGCGCCAGCAGGTCGACAGGGACTGGAAACACCATATATTTT	CASRSTGTGNTIYF	.	TRBJ1-3	TRBD1	TRBV5-1
TGTGCCAGCAGCTTTGAGGGCAGGCCCCAGCATTTT	CASSFEGRPQHF	.	TRBJ1-5	.	TRBV7-2
TGCGCCAGCAGCCCAGGACTAGCGGGGGTCCCCTCGGAGACCCAGTACTTC	CASSPGLAGVPSETQYF	.	TRBJ2-5	TRBD2	TRBV5-1
TGCGCCAGCAGCATAATACAGGGCACCCTGGAGACCCAGTACTTC	CASSIIQGTLETQYF	.	TRBJ2-5	.	TRBV5-1